The rows below give T cell receptor beta chains drawn from one sample of a study of CD8+CD57+ T cells in acquired aplastic anemia. MiXCR, run by TCRdb on the reads, gives a single entry per CDR3 protein. This table holds fewer than 250,000 distinct CDR3 sequences, about half found once. Specimen: sorted CD4+, CD8+, or CD8+CD57+ T cells (not recorded which) from PBMCs. These receptors came from a human donor in good health, serving as a control. Each CDR3 is given with its conserved first and last residue. D genes are given only for firm matches. Not all rows give a size; the values are once, few, many and, for expanded clones, a class.

V: TRBV29-1; D: NA; size: many; J: TRBJ1-3; length: 15; CDR3: CSVEAPQGTGNTIYF; DNA: TGCAGCGTTGAAGCCCCACAGGGTACTGGAAACACCATATATTTT
V: TRBV2; D: NA; size: NA; J: TRBJ2-5; length: 14; CDR3: CASSGGPSGETQYF; DNA: TGTGCCAGCAGTGGAGGCCCCAGCGGAGAGACCCAGTACTTC
V: TRBV24-1; D: TRBD1; size: NA; J: TRBJ2-2; length: 20; CDR3: CATSVEKTGQGAANTGELFF; DNA: TGTGCCACCAGTGTCGAAAAGACGGGACAGGGGGCGGCGAACACCGGGGAGCTGTTTTTT
V: TRBV10-2; D: TRBD1; size: NA; J: TRBJ1-2; length: 15; CDR3: CASLDQDREMNGYTF; DNA: TGCGCCAGCTTAGATCAGGACAGGGAAATGAATGGCTACACCTTC
V: TRBV10-2; D: NA; size: NA; J: TRBJ2-7; length: 12; CDR3: CASSRASYEQYF; DNA: TGCGCCAGCAGTCGCGCATCCTACGAGCAGTACTTC
V: TRBV10-3; D: NA; size: NA; J: TRBJ2-2; length: 15; CDR3: CAISESITNTGELFF; DNA: TGTGCCATCAGTGAGTCCATAACGAACACCGGGGAGCTGTTTTTT
V: TRBV10-3; D: NA; size: NA; J: TRBJ1-4; length: 14; CDR3: CAISEGGIEEKLFF; DNA: TGTGCCATCAGTGAGGGGGGAATAGAAGAAAAACTGTTTTTT
V: TRBV19; D: TRBD2; size: NA; J: TRBJ2-5; length: 14; CDR3: CASRNLAGQETQYF; DNA: TGTGCCAGTAGGAATCTAGCGGGCCAAGAGACCCAGTACTTC
V: TRBV7-3; D: NA; size: NA; J: TRBJ1-2; length: 17; CDR3: CASSLKSSSGGGYGYTF; DNA: TGTGCCAGCAGCTTAAAGTCTTCTAGCGGGGGTGGTTATGGCTACACCTTC
V: TRBV20-1; D: NA; size: many; J: TRBJ2-5; length: 13; CDR3: CSPILGSQETQYF; DNA: TGCAGTCCCATTTTAGGGTCCCAAGAGACCCAGTACTTC
V: TRBV6-1; D: NA; size: NA; J: TRBJ2-7; length: 15; CDR3: CASSEEGGSSYEQYF; DNA: TGTGCCAGCAGTGAAGAAGGTGGGAGCTCCTACGAGCAGTACTTC
V: TRBV12-3/TRBV12-4; D: TRBD1; size: NA; J: TRBJ1-1; length: 14; CDR3: CASRDPGQDTEAFF; DNA: TGTGCCAGCAGGGACCCGGGACAGGACACTGAAGCTTTCTTT
V: TRBV7-9; D: NA; size: NA; J: TRBJ2-5; length: 15; CDR3: CASSAARPTPETQYF; DNA: TGTGCCAGCAGCGCAGCGCGTCCGACCCCAGAGACCCAGTACTTC
V: TRBV25-1; D: NA; size: once; J: TRBJ2-7; length: 17; CDR3: CASSALYSGSSDYEQYF; DNA: TGTGCCAGCAGTGCACTTTATTCGGGATCTTCGGACTACGAGCAGTACTTC
V: TRBV30; D: TRBD1; size: NA; J: TRBJ1-4; length: 14; CDR3: CASDRGALEEKLFF; DNA: TGTGCCTCTGACAGGGGGGCCCTTGAGGAAAAACTGTTTTTT
V: TRBV6-1; D: TRBD1; size: many; J: TRBJ1-5; length: 14; CDR3: CASSGGLGNQPQHF; DNA: TGTGCCAGCTCAGGGGGGCTGGGAAATCAGCCCCAGCATTTT
V: TRBV28; D: NA; size: many; J: TRBJ1-1; length: 15; CDR3: CASSLDAGRWTEAFF; DNA: TGTGCCAGCAGTTTAGACGCAGGGCGTTGGACTGAAGCTTTCTTT
V: TRBV29-1; D: TRBD1; size: once; J: TRBJ2-7; length: 14; CDR3: CSVAATGGDYEQYF; DNA: TGCAGCGTTGCAGCGACAGGGGGGGACTACGAGCAGTACTTC
V: TRBV15; D: NA; size: NA; J: TRBJ1-2; length: 13; CDR3: CATSRDTNYGYTF; DNA: TGTGCCACCAGCCGGGATACGAACTATGGCTACACCTTC
V: TRBV6-2/TRBV6-3; D: NA; size: NA; J: TRBJ2-4; length: 16; CDR3: CASSYFSTGSKNIQYF; DNA: TGTGCCAGCAGTTACTTCTCGACAGGATCAAAAAACATTCAGTACTTC
V: TRBV7-9; D: NA; size: NA; J: TRBJ2-1; length: 14; CDR3: CATSSGRQRHEQFF; DNA: TGTGCCACCTCCTCGGGACGACAGAGGCATGAGCAGTTCTTC
V: TRBV9; D: NA; size: NA; J: TRBJ2-7; length: 16; CDR3: CASSVERSGGPYEQYF; DNA: TGTGCCAGCAGCGTAGAACGCAGCGGAGGACCCTACGAGCAGTACTTC
V: TRBV19; D: NA; size: NA; J: TRBJ2-1; length: 14; CDR3: CASRGQVPSREQFF; DNA: TGTGCCAGTAGGGGGCAAGTCCCTTCCCGTGAGCAGTTCTTC
V: TRBV6-1; D: NA; size: many; J: TRBJ1-1; length: 13; CDR3: CASSEKGNTEAFF; DNA: TGTGCCAGCAGTGAAAAGGGGAACACTGAAGCTTTCTTT
V: TRBV9; D: TRBD1; size: many; J: TRBJ2-3; length: 13; CDR3: CASSPGQGGTQYF; DNA: TGTGCCAGCAGCCCTGGACAGGGAGGTACGCAGTATTTT
V: TRBV18; D: NA; size: few; J: TRBJ2-1; length: 13; CDR3: CASSPLSDNEQFF; DNA: TGTGCCAGCTCACCACTGAGTGACAATGAGCAGTTCTTC
V: TRBV19; D: NA; size: once; J: TRBJ1-1; length: 13; CDR3: CASSILRGTEAFF; DNA: TGTGCCAGTAGTATACTAAGGGGCACTGAAGCTTTCTTT
V: TRBV7-6; D: TRBD1; size: NA; J: TRBJ1-2; length: 15; CDR3: CASSLGTGANYGYTF; DNA: TGTGCCAGCAGCTTGGGGACAGGGGCTAACTATGGCTACACCTTC
V: TRBV6-5; D: TRBD2; size: few; J: TRBJ2-3; length: 21; CDR3: CASSYSSRGTSGGTSLDTQYF; DNA: TGTGCCAGCAGTTACTCGAGCAGGGGAACTAGCGGGGGTACCTCGCTGGATACGCAGTATTTT
V: TRBV6-1; D: NA; size: NA; J: TRBJ2-5; length: 13; CDR3: CASVQDSNQPQYF; DNA: TGTGCCAGCGTACAGGATAGCAATCAGCCCCAGTACTTC
V: TRBV7-7; D: NA; size: NA; J: TRBJ2-5; length: 12; CDR3: CASSLERGTQYF; DNA: TGTGCTAGCAGCTTAGAGAGGGGGACCCAGTACTTC
V: TRBV7-2; D: TRBD1; size: NA; J: TRBJ1-5; length: 15; CDR3: CASSPVDRGNQPQHF; DNA: TGTGCCAGCAGTCCGGTGGACAGGGGGAATCAGCCCCAGCATTTT
V: TRBV2; D: TRBD1; size: once; J: TRBJ2-7; length: 13; CDR3: CADRTGLSYEQYF; DNA: TGTGCCGACCGGACAGGGCTATCCTACGAGCAGTACTTC
V: TRBV6-2/TRBV6-3; D: NA; size: NA; J: TRBJ1-1; length: 11; CDR3: CASRWGALAFF; DNA: TGTGCCAGCAGATGGGGGGCGCTTGCTTTCTTT
V: TRBV12-3/TRBV12-4; D: NA; size: NA; J: TRBJ1-6; length: 11; CDR3: CASTYNSPLHF; DNA: TGTGCCAGCACCTATAATTCACCCCTCCACTTT
V: TRBV6-4; D: TRBD1; size: NA; J: TRBJ1-5; length: 11; CDR3: CARSTGRPRHF; DNA: TGTGCCAGGTCGACAGGGCGGCCAAGGCATTTT
V: TRBV5-1; D: NA; size: NA; J: TRBJ2-7; length: 14; CDR3: CASSQAGGLNEQYF; DNA: TGCGCCAGCAGCCAAGCCGGGGGGCTGAACGAGCAGTACTTC
V: TRBV5-6; D: NA; size: many; J: TRBJ1-5; length: 16; CDR3: CASSLGGHSYNQPQHF; DNA: TGTGCCAGCAGCTTGGGGGGGCACAGTTACAATCAGCCCCAGCATTTT
V: TRBV5-1; D: NA; size: many; J: TRBJ2-3; length: 15; CDR3: CASSLSGAGTDTQYF; DNA: TGCGCCAGCAGCTTGTCCGGGGCTGGCACAGATACGCAGTATTTT
V: TRBV25-1; D: TRBD1; size: NA; J: TRBJ2-2; length: 15; CDR3: CASATSGQGTGELFF; DNA: TGTGCCAGCGCCACAAGTGGACAGGGAACCGGGGAGCTGTTTTTT
V: TRBV20-1; D: NA; size: NA; J: TRBJ2-5; length: 13; CDR3: CSAIRTAQETQYF; DNA: TGCAGTGCTATTCGTACGGCCCAAGAGACCCAGTACTTC
V: TRBV20-1; D: NA; size: NA; J: TRBJ2-7; length: 10; CDR3: CSLRGDSQYF; DNA: TGCAGCCTTAGGGGGGACTCGCAGTACTTC
V: TRBV4-1; D: NA; size: many; J: TRBJ1-1; length: 13; CDR3: CASSRTANTEAFF; DNA: TGCGCCAGCAGCCGGACAGCTAACACTGAAGCTTTCTTT
V: TRBV7-3; D: NA; size: NA; J: TRBJ1-1; length: 18; CDR3: CASSTRRIRDHLFGEAFF; DNA: TGTGCCAGCAGCACCCGACGAATCCGGGACCACCTGTTCGGGGAAGCTTTCTTT
V: TRBV28; D: NA; size: NA; J: TRBJ1-1; length: 16; CDR3: CASSSPGSRGLTEAFF; DNA: TGTGCCAGCAGTTCCCCCGGGTCGAGGGGACTCACTGAAGCTTTCTTT
V: TRBV2; D: NA; size: few; J: TRBJ1-5; length: 12; CDR3: CASTRGNQPQHF; DNA: TGTGCCAGCACTAGGGGCAATCAGCCCCAGCATTTT
V: TRBV24-1; D: TRBD1; size: NA; J: TRBJ2-3; length: 12; CDR3: CATSDRTGSLYF; DNA: TGTGCCACCAGTGACAGGACAGGGTCGTTGTATTTT
V: TRBV25-1; D: NA; size: NA; J: TRBJ1-1; length: 16; CDR3: CASSGLSTGMNTEAFF; DNA: TGTGCCAGCAGTGGGCTCTCGACAGGCATGAACACTGAAGCTTTCTTT